What follows are 32 T cell receptor beta chains derived from one specimen sequenced in a study of blood T cell repertoires in COVID-19. Data came from immunoSEQ multiplex PCR; TCRdb stores just in-frame clones and leaves some out. The sample has about 200,000 clones; just over 85% are singletons. Sequencing used peripheral blood. The receptors were gathered from a man between 18 and 29 years old with active or convalescent COVID-19.

This rearrangement joins TRBV9 to TRBJ2-1; D remains ambiguous. Germline V gene sequence: CDR1 SGDLS, CDR2 YYNGEE. There are 15 residues in the CDR3. With 0 bases removed from V and 6 bases from J, the gap between germline ends came to 13 bases. CDR3 sequence: CASSVGESQVNEQFF. DNA of the CDR3: TGTGCCAGCAGCGTAGGAGAGAGTCAGGTCAATGAGCAGTTCTTC.

This sequence joins TRBV10-2 and TRBJ2-7, with 12 bases lining up with TRBD2. Germline V gene lookup returns CDR1 WSHSY and CDR2 SAAADI. V was clipped by 5 bases and J by 5 bases; unmatched bases: 10. This CDR3 spans 16 amino acids. This CDR3 is CASSPSGRAGGHEQYF. The CDR3 DNA reads as TGCGCCAGCAGTCCTAGCGGGAGGGCAGGGGGCCACGAGCAGTACTTC.

The chain uses TRBV27 and TRBJ2-7; 8 nucleotides match TRBD2. Trimming cost V 6 bases and J 7 bases; bases outside gene matches: 8. The CDR3 is 13 amino acids. The germline CDR1 and CDR2 sequences are MNHEY and SMNVEV (reference sequence). CDR3: CASRSGGPWEQYF. The CDR3 bases are TGTGCCAGCAGGTCGGGAGGGCCTTGGGAGCAGTACTTC.

The chain uses TRBV9 and TRBJ1-4; D is ambiguous. Trimming removed 0 bases from V and 3 bases from J, with 6 bases in between. Germline CDR1 reads SGDLS; CDR2 reads YYNGEE. The CDR3 sequence is 14 residues long. CDR3: CASSVGDSNEKLFF. The DNA for the CDR3 is TGTGCCAGCAGCGTAGGTGACTCTAATGAAAAACTGTTTTTT.

This sequence joins TRBV2 and TRBJ1-4; no firm D call. Germline-derived CDR1 and CDR2 are SNHLY and FYNNEI. The CDR3 consists of 12 residues. V dropped 3 bases and J dropped 4 bases, with 3 bases sitting between them. CDR3 loop: CASSDLNEKLFF. DNA for the CDR3: TGTGCCAGCAGTGACCTTAATGAAAAACTGTTTTTT.

The chain couples TRBV6-1 to TRBJ2-7; D not certain. The V end was cut by 3 bases, the J end by 3 bases, with 6 bases between. In germline, CDR1 is MNHNS, CDR2 SASEGT. This CDR3 region has 12 residues. CDR3 amino acids: CASSDPFYEQYF. Here the CDR3 DNA reads TGTGCCAGCAGTGACCCCTTCTACGAGCAGTACTTC.

CDR3 bases: TGCGCCAGCAGCCACCCTGGGGCTAGCAATCAGCCCCAGCATTTT. This encodes CASSHPGASNQPQHF. The chain uses TRBV4-1 and TRBJ1-5, with TRBD1 as a possible D gene (5 bases). V dropped 3 bases and J dropped 0 bases, with 9 bases sitting between them. Germline V gene data show CDR1 as MGHRA and CDR2 as YSYEKL. The CDR3 runs to 15 residues.

This clone occurred once. The rearrangement joins TRBV5-6 to TRBJ2-5, with D possibly being TRBD2 (5 bases). The V end was cut by 0 bases, the J end by 4 bases, with 10 bases between. In germline, CDR1 is SGHDT, CDR2 YYEEEE. The CDR3 spans 14 residues. This chain's CDR3 is CASSLGGVPETQYF. The DNA for the CDR3 is TGTGCCAGCAGCTTGGGGGGAGTCCCAGAGACCCAGTACTTC. The full variable domain, completed using reference TRBV5-6 and TRBJ2-5, is DAGVTQSPTHLIKTRGQQVTLRCSPKSGHDTVSWYQQALGQGPQFIFQYYEEEERQRGNFPDRFSGHQFPNYSSELNVNALLLGDSALYLCASSLGGVPETQYFGPGTRLLVL.

The chain uses TRBV4-3 and TRBJ2-7; 7 bases are shared with TRBD2. V dropped 2 bases and J dropped 2; count of bases not matched to a gene: 9. The CDR3 totals 16 residues. In germline, CDR1 is LGHNA, CDR2 YSLEER. The CDR3 coding sequence is TGCGCCAGCAGCCAAACTACCGGGGCGGGAGCCTACGAGCAGTACTTC. It encodes CASSQTTGAGAYEQYF.

V gene TRBV7-9 combines with J gene TRBJ2-2; D is ambiguous. Germline V gives CDR1 SEHNR, CDR2 FQNEAQ (reference sequence). V lost 1 base to trimming and J lost 4 bases, with 16 bases between them. This CDR3 spans 17 amino acids. DNA of the CDR3: TGTGCCAGCAGCTTAGGCGTCAGACTTAAATCCACCGGGGAGCTGTTTTTT. It specifies CASSLGVRLKSTGELFF. Full variable domain (outside the CDR3, taken from reference TRBV7-9 and TRBJ2-2): DTGVSQNPRHKITKRGQNVTFRCDPISEHNRLYWYRQTLGQGPEFLTYFQNEAQLEKSRLLSDRFSAERPKGSFSTLEIQRTEQGDSAMYLCASSLGVRLKSTGELFFGEGSRLTVL.

J is TRBJ2-7 and V is TRBV5-1, with a possible D match to TRBD2 (6 bases). Looked up from germline, CDR1 is SGHRS and CDR2 is YFSETQ. V lost 4 bases, J lost 0 bases, and 17 bases lay in between. The CDR3 sequence is 16 residues long. In nucleotides, the CDR3 is TGCGCCAGCAGCGTAAACCGGGACTCGGACTCCTACGAGCAGTACTTC. It encodes CASSVNRDSDSYEQYF.

The gene calls are TRBV28 and TRBJ2-7; TRBD1 might be the D (6 bases). There are 14 residues in the CDR3. V was trimmed by 3 bases and J by 0 bases, leaving 9 bases between them. Germline CDR1 and CDR2: MDHEN and SYDVKM. The DNA of the CDR3 is TGTGCCAGCAGTTTGTCAGGGGTCTCCTACGAGCAGTACTTC. It encodes CASSLSGVSYEQYF. Looking up the rest from reference TRBV28 and TRBJ2-7 gives the full variable domain: DVKVTQSSRYLVKRTGEKVFLECVQDMDHENMFWYRQDPGLGLRLIYFSYDVKMKEKGDIPEGYSVSREKKERFSLILESASTNQTSMYLCASSLSGVSYEQYFGPGTRLTVT.

CDR3 sequence: CASRARFAGGIDTQYF. The CDR3 DNA reads as TGTGCCAGTAGAGCCCGATTCGCGGGAGGAATAGATACGCAGTATTTT. The chain links TRBV19 to TRBJ2-3; TRBD2 matches 8 bases. Germline V gives CDR1 LNHDA, CDR2 SQIVND (reference sequence). The CDR3 has 16 amino acids. With V trimmed by 6 bases and J by 5 bases, 13 bases remained unmatched.

The chain carries TRBV28 and TRBJ1-5, with D unclear. Between the trimmed V and J ends, which lost 6 bases and 1 base, there was a span of 7 bases. Germline V gives CDR1 MDHEN, CDR2 SYDVKM. CDR3 length: 13 residues. The CDR3 loop reads CASRRESNQPQHF. In DNA, the CDR3 is TGTGCCAGCAGGCGGGAGAGCAATCAGCCCCAGCATTTT.

This chain joins TRBV4-1 and TRBJ2-2; 8 bases match TRBD2. The V segment lost 4 bases and the J segment 8 bases; nucleotides outside the gene matches: 6. CDR1 is MGHRA and CDR2 is YSYEKL in the germline V gene. The CDR3 totals 14 residues. Here the CDR3 reads CASSLIREGGELFF. CDR3 coding DNA: TGCGCCAGCAGCCTCATCCGGGAGGGGGGGGAGCTGTTTTTT.

The gene calls are TRBV5-4 and TRBJ2-1; 15 bases are shared with TRBD2. V was pared by 1 base and J by 8 bases, with 7 bases of the junction left unmatched. Germline loops: CDR1 SGHNT, CDR2 YYREEE (reference sequence). This CDR3 has 17 amino acids. This chain's CDR3 is CASSLYRGLAGGDEQFF. The CDR3 nucleotides read TGTGCCAGCAGCTTGTACCGAGGACTAGCGGGAGGGGATGAGCAGTTCTTC.

This clone was recorded only once. The chain has TRBV11-2 and TRBJ2-7, with D possibly matching TRBD1 (6 bases). CDR3 length: 19 residues. Germline V lookup: CDR1 SGHAT, CDR2 FQNNGV. Trimming removed 1 base at V and 3 bases at J, with 25 bases between. The CDR3 protein is CASSLGSGTSFALDYEQYF. The DNA for the CDR3 is TGTGCCAGCAGCTTAGGGTCCGGGACATCTTTTGCCCTGGACTACGAGCAGTACTTC.

This chain connects TRBV5-1 to TRBJ1-4; TRBD1 agrees at 9 bases. The CDR3 consists of 15 residues. The germline V gene has CDR1 SGHRS and CDR2 YFSETQ. Unmatched junction bases numbered 6, after V lost 2 bases and J lost 7 bases. The CDR3 reads CASSFSGDRAEKLFF. CDR3 nucleotide sequence: TGCGCCAGCAGCTTCAGCGGGGACAGGGCTGAAAAACTGTTTTTT.

Only a few counts were recorded for this clone. V gene TRBV5-8 combines with J gene TRBJ1-5; the D is unclear. The CDR3 sequence is 14 residues long. V lost 10 bases to trimming and J lost 2 bases, with 16 bases between them. The germline gives CDR1 SGHTS, CDR2 YDEGEE. The CDR3 sequence: CACIDGVGNQPQHF. The DNA of the CDR3 is TGTGCCTGCATAGACGGGGTCGGCAATCAGCCCCAGCATTTT.

The rearrangement joins TRBV7-9 to TRBJ2-7, with D tentatively TRBD1 (5 bases). V gave up 3 bases and J gave up 0 bases, with 9 bases separating them. The germline V gene has CDR1 SEHNR and CDR2 FQNEAQ (reference sequence). The CDR3 loop spans 14 amino acids. CDR3 amino acids: CASSLRQYSYEQYF. CDR3 nucleotide sequence: TGTGCCAGCAGCTTGCGACAGTACTCCTACGAGCAGTACTTC.

The chain has TRBV3-1 (or the pseudogene TRBV3-2) and TRBJ2-5, with TRBD2 matching over 7 bases. The J segment lost 7 bases and the V segment lost 3 bases, leaving 8 bases of the junction unmatched. Germline V gene data show CDR1 as LGHDT and CDR2 as YNNKEL (reference sequence). The CDR3 sequence is 14 residues long. Here the CDR3 reads CASSHHGRTGTQYF. CDR3 sequence (DNA): TGTGCCAGCAGCCACCACGGGAGGACTGGGACCCAGTACTTC.

This rearrangement joins TRBV6-6 to TRBJ1-1; D uncertain. Germline assignment: CDR1 MNHNY and CDR2 SVGAGI (reference sequence). V was pared by 6 bases and J by 3 bases, with 11 bases between. CDR3 length: 13 residues. DNA of the CDR3: TGTGCCAGCAGGAGAGCGACCGACACTGAAGCTTTCTTT. Protein sequence: CASRRATDTEAFF.

This chain joins TRBV19 and TRBJ2-7; TRBD2 might be the D (7 bases). The germline V and J ends were trimmed by 0 bases and 2 bases, with 11 bases remaining between them. Germline V gives CDR1 LNHDA, CDR2 SQIVND (reference sequence). This CDR3 is 15 amino acids long. The CDR3 coding sequence is TGTGCCAGTAGTATAGAGGAGGGGGGGACCTACGAGCAGTACTTC. It is translated as CASSIEEGGTYEQYF.

The CDR3 loop is CAISRDRDYEQYF. The CDR3 DNA reads as TGTGCCATAAGCCGGGACAGGGACTACGAGCAGTACTTC. The chain carries TRBV10-3 and TRBJ2-7, with 9 bases fitting TRBD1. The junction had 6 bases not matched to a gene; V was cut back by 9 bases and J by 3 bases. The CDR3 is 13 residues long. Germline CDR1 and CDR2: ENHRY and SYGVKD.

This clone was detected once. This rearrangement joins TRBV6-5 to TRBJ2-5; the D gene is possibly TRBD2 (5 bases). Germline-derived CDR1 and CDR2 are MNHEY and SVGAGI. The CDR3 runs to 12 residues. V was pared by 7 bases and J by 11 bases, with 17 bases between. The CDR3 DNA sequence: TGTGCCAGCAAATGGCGGGCCCCTCGGCAGTACTTC. Protein product: CASKWRAPRQYF.

The chain combines TRBV2 with TRBJ1-2; TRBD1 aligns across 7 bases. The CDR3 spans 15 residues. Germline V lookup: CDR1 SNHLY, CDR2 FYNNEI. Unmatched junction bases numbered 8, after V lost 0 bases and J lost 7 bases. CDR3 nucleotide sequence: TGTGCCAGCAGTGAAGCGCTTACAGGGGCTGGTGGCTACACCTTC. It specifies CASSEALTGAGGYTF.

This chain joins TRBV14 and TRBJ2-7; the D gene is possibly TRBD1 (6 bases). The CDR3 consists of 16 residues. CDR1 and CDR2 (germline): SGHDN, FVKESK. V lost 4 bases and J lost 2, with 18 bases in between. This CDR3 reads CASSLNRVRPTYEQYF. The CDR3 DNA reads as TGTGCCAGCAGCCTCAACAGGGTTCGTCCAACCTACGAGCAGTACTTC.

The rearrangement uses TRBV11-3 and TRBJ2-1; D unresolved. Germline CDR1 is SGHNT and CDR2 is YENEEA. V lost 5 bases and J 10 bases, leaving 21 bases between the germline ends. The CDR3 totals 15 residues. In DNA, the CDR3 is TGTGCCAGCAGCCCAGGTAACGGAATACCCGGCGAGCAGTTCTTC. Protein sequence: CASSPGNGIPGEQFF.

This chain joins TRBV5-4 and TRBJ2-4; D is unclear. The CDR3 totals 14 residues. Germline CDR1 SGHNT, CDR2 YYREEE (reference sequence). Trimming removed 1 base at V and 1 base at J, with 6 bases between. Here the CDR3 reads CASSLLQAKNIQYF. The CDR3 nucleotides read TGTGCCAGCAGCTTGTTACAGGCCAAAAACATTCAGTACTTC.

The chain joins TRBV7-3 to TRBJ2-1; D perhaps matches TRBD2 (5 bases). The V and J ends lost 6 bases and 6 bases respectively, with 18 bases between them. From germline, CDR1 is SGHTA and CDR2 FQGTGA. CDR3 size: 15 residues. The CDR3 sequence is CASRSTSVGPNEQFF. The CDR3 bases are TGTGCCAGCAGGTCTACTAGTGTCGGGCCCAATGAGCAGTTCTTC. Together with reference TRBV7-3 and TRBJ2-1, the CDR3 gives the full variable domain: GAGVSQTPSNKVTEKGKYVELRCDPISGHTALYWYRQSLGQGPEFLIYFQGTGAADDSGLPNDRFFAVRPEGSVSTLKIQRTERGDSAVYLCASRSTSVGPNEQFFGPGTRLTVL.

The rearrangement links TRBV7-3 to TRBJ2-2, with TRBD1 matching over 8 bases. The junction had 6 bases not matched to a gene; V was cut back by 4 bases and J by 5 bases. This CDR3 is 15 amino acids long. Per germline, CDR1 SGHTA and CDR2 FQGTGA. The CDR3 nucleotides are TGTGCCAGCAGCTCCGGGACAGGATTAACCGGGGAGCTGTTTTTT. Its protein product is CASSSGTGLTGELFF.

The chain uses TRBV5-6 and TRBJ2-2, with a possible D match to TRBD2 (5 bases). CDR3 length: 13 residues. Per germline, CDR1 SGHDT and CDR2 YYEEEE. V was cut by 1 base and J by 6 bases, with 7 bases left in between. CDR3 in amino acids: CASSLRGPGELFF. The CDR3 region has the DNA TGTGCCAGCAGCTTGCGGGGTCCCGGGGAGCTGTTTTTT.